Listed here is a single T cell receptor beta chain. V was cut by 0 bases and J by 5 bases, with 8 bases left in between. Germline values: CDR1 SGHTA, CDR2 FQGTGA. This CDR3 contains 14 residues. TCRdb's copy holds only in-frame clones and misses some; the assay was immunoSEQ multiplex PCR. The sample has fewer than 300,000 clones, 75% to 95% seen once. This record comes from a study of blood T cell repertoires in COVID-19. Participants were aged about 18 to 90 years, lived in roughly 23 US areas, and enrolled virtually. Participants' own reports of clinical history determined their cohort assignment. This receptor was obtained from a woman in her 30s who had recovered from COVID-19. This chain connects TRBV7-3 to TRBJ2-1, with a possible D match to TRBD2 (6 bases). The source material was PBMCs or T cells enriched from blood (not recorded which). CDR3 protein: CASSLTAGNNEQFF. DNA of the CDR3: TGTGCCAGCAGCTTAACGGCGGGGAACAATGAGCAGTTCTTC. The entire variable domain, with the rest obtained from reference TRBV7-3 and TRBJ2-1, is as follows: GAGVSQTPSNKVTEKGKYVELRCDPISGHTALYWYRQSLGQGPEFLIYFQGTGAADDSGLPNDRFFAVRPEGSVSTLKIQRTERGDSAVYLCASSLTAGNNEQFFGPGTRLTVL.